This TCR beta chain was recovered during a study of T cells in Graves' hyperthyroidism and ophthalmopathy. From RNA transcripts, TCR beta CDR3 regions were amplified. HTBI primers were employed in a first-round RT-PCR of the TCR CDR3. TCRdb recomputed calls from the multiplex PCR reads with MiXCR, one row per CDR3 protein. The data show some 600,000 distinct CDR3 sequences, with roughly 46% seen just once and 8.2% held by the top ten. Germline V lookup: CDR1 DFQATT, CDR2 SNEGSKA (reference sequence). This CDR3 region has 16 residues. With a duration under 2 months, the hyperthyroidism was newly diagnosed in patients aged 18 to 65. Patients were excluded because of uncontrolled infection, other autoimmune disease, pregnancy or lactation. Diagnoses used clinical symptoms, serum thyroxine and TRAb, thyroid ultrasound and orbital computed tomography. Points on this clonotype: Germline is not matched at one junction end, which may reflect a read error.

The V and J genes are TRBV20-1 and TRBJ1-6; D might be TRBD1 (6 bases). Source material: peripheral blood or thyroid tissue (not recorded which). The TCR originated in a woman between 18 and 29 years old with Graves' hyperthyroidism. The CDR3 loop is CSARAMGHAGSSPHHF. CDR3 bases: TGCAGTGCTAGGGCGATGGGACACGCCGGGAGTTCACCCCACCACTTT.